Each of the 26 T cell receptor beta chains below was sequenced from the same sample in a study of blood T cell repertoires in COVID-19. Repertoires were generated with immunoSEQ multiplex PCR, while TCRdb's copy carries only in-frame clones and drops some. This sample carries 390,000 or so clones, roughly 85% of them seen once, and the ten largest clones take almost 1.5%. Sequencing was done on a sample of peripheral blood. These receptors all come from a woman aged 25 to 39 with active or convalescent COVID-19.

This chain links TRBV27 with TRBJ2-7, with 8 bases matching TRBD2. After removal of 0 bases from V and 1 base from J, the junction contained 11 bases not matched to a gene. CDR3 length equals 18 residues. Germline V lookup: CDR1 MNHEY, CDR2 SMNVEV (reference sequence). The CDR3, as DNA: TGTGCCAGCAGTTTATCATCGCTAGCGGGTCCAGCATCCTACGAGCAGTACTTC. It translates to CASSLSSLAGPASYEQYF.

The rearrangement joins TRBV19 to TRBJ1-5, with D possibly being TRBD1 (5 bases). The V gene lost 7 bases and the J gene lost 7 bases, with 17 bases spanning the gap. The CDR3 consists of 14 residues. Looked up from germline, CDR1 is LNHDA and CDR2 is SQIVND (reference sequence). The CDR3 nucleotides read TGTGCCAGTACCCCCCAGGGCGTGGGGCAGCCCCAGCATTTT. As protein: CASTPQGVGQPQHF.

This clone has only one observation. The rearrangement uses TRBV2 and TRBJ1-3; D may be TRBD1 (6 bases). Germline CDR1 reads SNHLY; CDR2 reads FYNNEI. Trimming took 7 bases from V and 4 from J, leaving 8 bases between them. The length of the CDR3 is 12 residues. CDR3 protein: CASIGQGNTIYF. In DNA, the CDR3 is TGTGCCAGCATTGGACAGGGAAACACCATATATTTT.

The chain carries TRBV18 and TRBJ2-1, with D possibly being TRBD2 (5 bases). The germline CDR1 and CDR2 sequences are KGHSH and LQKENI. V gave up 0 bases and J gave up 7 bases, with 10 bases separating them. The length of the CDR3 is 14 residues. The CDR3 region has the DNA TGTGCCAGCTCACCACCCCCGCGGAGGAATGAGCAGTTCTTC. Encoded protein: CASSPPPRRNEQFF. Full variable domain (missing parts from reference TRBV18 and TRBJ2-1): NAGVMQNPRHLVRRRGQEARLRCSPMKGHSHVYWYRQLPEEGLKFMVYLQKENIIDESGMPKERFSAEFPKEGPSILRIQQVVRGDSAAYFCASSPPPRRNEQFFGPGTRLTVL.

The rearrangement uses TRBV6-5 and TRBJ1-2, with TRBD1 identical over 7 bases. CDR3 size: 14 residues. The germline V gene encodes CDR1 MNHEY and CDR2 SVGAGI. J was trimmed by 1 base and V by 9 bases; bases with no gene match: 8. CDR3 amino acids: CASNGQAGNYGYTF. DNA for the CDR3: TGTGCCAGTAACGGACAGGCTGGTAACTATGGCTACACCTTC.

This clone was recorded only once. The CDR3 DNA reads TGTGCCAGCAGCTTATCTTCCCGCTACGAGCAGTACTTC. This gives the protein CASSLSSRYEQYF. The V and J genes are TRBV7-2 and TRBJ2-7; the D is unclear. In germline, CDR1 is SGHTA, CDR2 FQGNSA. V shed 2 bases and J shed 3 bases, with 8 bases lying between them. The CDR3 has 13 amino acids.

This chain connects TRBV7-6 to TRBJ2-3; 8 nucleotides line up with TRBD2. Germline CDR1 and CDR2: SGHVS and FNYEAQ. Unmatched junction bases numbered 8, after V lost 1 base and J lost 2 bases. The CDR3 runs to 17 residues. The CDR3 DNA reads TGTGCCAGCAGCTTAGTCCCCCCGGGACTAGTCACAGATACGCAGTATTTT. Translation gives CASSLVPPGLVTDTQYF.

The chain uses TRBV7-8 and TRBJ2-3, with D unresolved. CDR3 size: 17 residues. CDR1 and CDR2 from the germline V gene are SGHVS and FQNEAQ. The germline V and J ends were trimmed by 7 bases and 2 bases, with 22 bases remaining between them. The CDR3 is CASTPLVAEISTDTQYF. The CDR3 nucleotides read TGTGCCAGCACCCCATTGGTGGCAGAAATCTCCACAGATACGCAGTATTTT.

V gene TRBV6-4 combines with J gene TRBJ2-3, with D maybe TRBD1 (5 bases). The V end lost 5 bases, the J end lost 4 bases, and 13 bases lay between the germline ends. CDR1 is MRHNA, CDR2 SNTAGT, per germline. The CDR3 runs 14 residues. The CDR3 DNA reads as TGTGCCAGCAGTAACGCCCAGGGCTCAGATACGCAGTATTTT. Translated, it gives CASSNAQGSDTQYF.

This clone was detected a few times. This chain joins TRBV11-2 and TRBJ1-1; D unresolved. This CDR3 contains 16 residues. The V end was cut by 5 bases, the J end by 0 bases, with 16 bases between. CDR1 and CDR2 from the germline V gene are SGHAT and FQNNGV. CDR3 bases: TGTGCCAGCAGCCCCACGGGCGGGGTCATGAACACTGAAGCTTTCTTT. Translating it yields CASSPTGGVMNTEAFF.

V is TRBV19 and J is TRBJ2-1, with 15 bases aligning to TRBD2. Germline V gene sequence: CDR1 LNHDA, CDR2 SQIVND (reference sequence). The V and J ends lost 3 bases and 2 bases, in that order; junction bases with no gene match: 11. The CDR3 loop spans 20 amino acids. CDR3 DNA sequence: TGTGCCAGTAGTATCCCCTCCGGACTAGCGGGAGGGAGGGCCTACAATGAGCAGTTCTTC. Protein sequence: CASSIPSGLAGGRAYNEQFF.

This chain joins TRBV6-1 and TRBJ1-4; possibly TRBD1 for D (5 bases). Trimming cost V 2 bases and J 8 bases, with 18 bases left between them. Germline CDR1 is MNHNS and CDR2 is SASEGT. CDR3 length equals 16 residues. CDR3 sequence: CASSESWDGGREKLFF. CDR3 coding DNA: TGTGCCAGCAGTGAAAGCTGGGACGGCGGGAGGGAAAAACTGTTTTTT.

The rearrangement uses TRBV29-1 and TRBJ2-1; 10 bases agree with TRBD2. The J segment lost 2 bases and the V segment lost 4 bases, leaving 2 bases of the junction unmatched. The CDR3 runs to 14 residues. The germline CDR1 and CDR2 sequences are SQVTM and ANQGSEA. The CDR3 reads CSVVGTSAYNEQFF. The DNA of the CDR3 is TGCAGCGTTGTGGGGACTAGCGCCTACAATGAGCAGTTCTTC.

This rearrangement joins TRBV6-5 to TRBJ1-2; 9 bases fit TRBD1. Germline CDR1 is MNHEY and CDR2 is SVGAGI. V gave up 5 bases and J gave up 8 bases; unmatched junction bases: 9. The CDR3 runs 14 residues. CDR3 amino acids: CASSPQGAGGGYTF. The CDR3 bases are TGTGCCAGCAGTCCACAGGGGGCCGGGGGAGGCTACACCTTC.

The rearrangement joins TRBV30 to TRBJ2-1; D possibly corresponds to TRBD2 (6 bases). Germline V gene sequence: CDR1 GTSNPN, CDR2 SVGIG (reference sequence). CDR3 length: 16 amino acids. V lost 2 bases and J lost 2, with 16 bases in between. CDR3 region: CAWSLFGGSAYNEQFF. The CDR3 DNA is TGTGCCTGGAGTTTATTCGGGGGATCAGCCTACAATGAGCAGTTCTTC. Filled out from reference TRBV30 and TRBJ2-1, the complete variable domain reads SQTIHQWPATLVQPVGSPLSLECTVEGTSNPNLYWYRQAAGRGLQLLFYSVGIGQISSEVPQNLSASRPQDRQFILSSKKLLLSDSGFYLCAWSLFGGSAYNEQFFGPGTRLTVL.

The chain combines TRBV7-8 with TRBJ2-5; 9 bases map to TRBD1. The CDR3 runs 15 residues. With V trimmed by 11 bases and J by 4 bases, 14 bases remained unmatched. CDR1 and CDR2 from the germline V gene are SGHVS and FQNEAQ. The DNA of the CDR3 is TGTGCCGGGGGGGCGGACAGGGGTCAACGAGAGACCCAGTACTTC. Translating it yields CAGGADRGQRETQYF.

This chain connects TRBV5-1 to TRBJ1-4, with no clear D. Germline values: CDR1 SGHRS, CDR2 YFSETQ. The CDR3 has 14 amino acids. Trimming removed 7 bases from V and 0 bases from J, with 10 bases in between. The chain's CDR3 is CASREGSTNEKLFF. The CDR3 region has the DNA TGCGCCAGCCGGGAGGGCTCAACTAATGAAAAACTGTTTTTT.

This chain joins TRBV19 and TRBJ1-5; 11 nucleotides match TRBD1. The V segment lost 5 bases and the J segment 9 bases; nucleotides outside the gene matches: 6. Germline-derived CDR1 and CDR2 are LNHDA and SQIVND (reference sequence). The CDR3 is 14 residues long. CDR3 bases: TGTGCCAGTAGTTTGGACAGGGGGCAATGGCCCCAGCATTTT. The encoded protein is CASSLDRGQWPQHF.

J is TRBJ2-2 and V is TRBV2; 10 bases align to TRBD1. CDR3 size: 15 residues. With V trimmed by 5 bases and J by 7 bases, 7 bases remained unmatched. CDR1 is SNHLY and CDR2 is FYNNEI in the germline V gene. The chain's CDR3 is CASSLDRGLSGELFF. For the CDR3, the DNA is TGTGCCAGCAGTCTTGACAGGGGGCTAAGCGGGGAGCTGTTTTTT.

This clone has more than one count but fewer than ten. J is TRBJ1-2 and V is TRBV11-2; D perhaps matches TRBD1 (6 bases). Deletions cut 1 base from V and 5 bases from J, with 17 bases between. CDR3 length: 16 amino acids. Germline loops: CDR1 SGHAT, CDR2 FQNNGV. In DNA, the CDR3 is TGTGCCAGCAGCTTAGTGAGGACAGCGACCGTATATGGCTACACCTTC. Translated: CASSLVRTATVYGYTF. Using reference TRBV11-2 and TRBJ1-2 for the parts outside the CDR3, the full variable domain is EAGVAQSPRYKIIEKRQSVAFWCNPISGHATLYWYQQILGQGPKLLIQFQNNGVVDDSQLPKDRFSAERLKGVDSTLKIQPAKLEDSAVYLCASSLVRTATVYGYTFGSGTRLTVV.

This rearrangement joins TRBV27 to TRBJ2-1; 11 positions match TRBD1. The CDR3 runs to 17 residues. Germline lookup yields CDR1 MNHEY and CDR2 SMNVEV (reference sequence). Losses at the gene ends were 6 bases for V and 7 bases for J; bases not matched to a gene: 14. The CDR3 region has the DNA TGTGCCAGCAGCTGGGGGGTCCGGGACAGGGGGAGGAATGAGCAGTTCTTC. It specifies CASSWGVRDRGRNEQFF.

V and J are TRBV29-1 and TRBJ1-2, with 9 nucleotides matching TRBD1. Germline V gene lookup returns CDR1 SQVTM and CDR2 ANQGSEA. With V trimmed by 6 bases and J by 8 bases, 10 bases remained unmatched. This CDR3 comprises 13 residues. The chain's CDR3 is CSVWAGQGYGYTF. The CDR3 DNA sequence: TGCAGCGTGTGGGCGGGACAGGGCTACGGCTACACCTTC.

This clone was observed a single time. The rearrangement links TRBV5-4 to TRBJ2-1; 10 positions agree with TRBD2. The V and J ends lost 4 bases and 4 bases, in that order; junction bases with no gene match: 5. The CDR3 runs 15 residues. Germline V lookup: CDR1 SGHNT, CDR2 YYREEE (reference sequence). Here the CDR3 reads CASSGAGGRYNEQFF. The CDR3 bases are TGTGCCAGCAGCGGAGCGGGGGGGCGATACAATGAGCAGTTCTTC.

This clone was seen at least ten times. The V call is TRBV3-1 (or the pseudogene TRBV3-2), the J call TRBJ1-3; TRBD1 is a possible D gene (5 bases). Between the trimmed V and J ends, which lost 1 base and 6 bases, there was a span of 22 bases. The germline CDR1 and CDR2 sequences are LGHDT and YNNKEL (reference sequence). The CDR3 runs 18 residues. The DNA of the CDR3 is TGTGCCAGCAGCCAAGTCCAAGTGGGGCAGGGTATCGAAAACACCATATATTTT. It yields the protein CASSQVQVGQGIENTIYF.

The V and J genes are TRBV5-1 and TRBJ2-3; TRBD2 aligns across 11 bases. The CDR3 spans 16 residues. Germline V lookup: CDR1 SGHRS, CDR2 YFSETQ. J lost 1 base, V lost 5 bases, and 6 bases had no gene match. The CDR3 DNA reads as TGCGCCAGCAGACCTACTAGCGGGAGTGGCACAGATACGCAGTATTTT. It codes for CASRPTSGSGTDTQYF.

The rearrangement links TRBV6-6 to TRBJ2-7, with D tentatively TRBD1 (6 bases). Germline values: CDR1 MNHNY, CDR2 SVGAGI (reference sequence). The V end lost 3 bases, the J end lost 4 bases, and 10 bases lay between the germline ends. The CDR3 covers 13 residues. This CDR3 reads CASSYYTGYEQYF. CDR3 bases: TGTGCCAGCAGTTATTATACAGGGTACGAGCAGTACTTC.